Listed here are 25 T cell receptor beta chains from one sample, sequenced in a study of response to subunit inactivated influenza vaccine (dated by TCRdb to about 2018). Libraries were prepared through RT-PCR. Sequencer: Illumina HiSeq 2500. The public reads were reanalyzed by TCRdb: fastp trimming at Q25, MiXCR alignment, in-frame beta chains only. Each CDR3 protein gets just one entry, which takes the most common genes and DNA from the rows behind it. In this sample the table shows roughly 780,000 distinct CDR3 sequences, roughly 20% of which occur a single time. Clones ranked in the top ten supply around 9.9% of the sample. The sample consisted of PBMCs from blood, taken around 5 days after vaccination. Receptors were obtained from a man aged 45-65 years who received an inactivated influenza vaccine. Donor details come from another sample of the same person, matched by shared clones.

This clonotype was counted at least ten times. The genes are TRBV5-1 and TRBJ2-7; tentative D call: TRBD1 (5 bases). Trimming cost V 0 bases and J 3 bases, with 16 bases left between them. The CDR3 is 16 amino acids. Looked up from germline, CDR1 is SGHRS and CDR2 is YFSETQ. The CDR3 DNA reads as TGCGCCAGCAGCTTGGAGGAGCAGGGTCTTCACTACGAGCAGTACTTC. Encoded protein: CASSLEEQGLHYEQYF.

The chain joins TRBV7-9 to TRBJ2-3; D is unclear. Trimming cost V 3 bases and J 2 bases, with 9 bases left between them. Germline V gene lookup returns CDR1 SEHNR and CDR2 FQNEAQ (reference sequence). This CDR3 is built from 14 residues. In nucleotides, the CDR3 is TGTGCCAGCAGCTTCGAGACACTCACAGATACGCAGTATTTT. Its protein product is CASSFETLTDTQYF.

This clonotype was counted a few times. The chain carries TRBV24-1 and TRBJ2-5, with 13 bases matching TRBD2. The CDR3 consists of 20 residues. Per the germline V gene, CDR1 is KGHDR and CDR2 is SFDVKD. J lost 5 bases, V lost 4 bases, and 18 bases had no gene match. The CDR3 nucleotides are TGTGCCACCAGTGAACGCCCCACTAGCGGGAGGGCCGGCGTTGGCGAGACCCAGTACTTC. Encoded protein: CATSERPTSGRAGVGETQYF.

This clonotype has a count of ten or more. The CDR3 reads CSVEDRGGRAEAFF. CDR3 nucleotides: TGCAGCGTTGAAGATCGCGGGGGTAGAGCTGAAGCTTTCTTT. V is TRBV29-1 and J is TRBJ1-1; D might be TRBD1 (5 bases). This CDR3 comprises 14 residues. CDR1 and CDR2 (germline): SQVTM, ANQGSEA. The V gene lost 0 bases and the J gene lost 6 bases, with 14 bases spanning the gap.

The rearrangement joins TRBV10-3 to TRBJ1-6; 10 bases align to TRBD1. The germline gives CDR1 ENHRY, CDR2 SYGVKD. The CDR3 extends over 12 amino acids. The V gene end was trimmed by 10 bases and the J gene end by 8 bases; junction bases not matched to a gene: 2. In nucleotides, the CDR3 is TGTGCCACCGGGACAGGGGATTCACCCCTCCACTTT. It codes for CATGTGDSPLHF.

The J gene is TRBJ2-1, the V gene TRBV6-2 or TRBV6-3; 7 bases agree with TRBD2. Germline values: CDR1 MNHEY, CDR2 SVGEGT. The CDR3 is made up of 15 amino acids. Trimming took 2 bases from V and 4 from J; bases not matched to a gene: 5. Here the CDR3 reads CASSYPRRGYNEQFF. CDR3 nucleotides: TGTGCCAGCAGTTACCCGAGGCGGGGGTACAATGAGCAGTTCTTC.

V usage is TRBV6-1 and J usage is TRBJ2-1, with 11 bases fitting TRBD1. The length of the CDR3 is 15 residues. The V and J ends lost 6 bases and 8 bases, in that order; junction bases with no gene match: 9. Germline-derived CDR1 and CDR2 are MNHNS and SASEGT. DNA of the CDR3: TGTGCCAGCAGCCTACCGGGACAGGGGGAGTATGAGCAGTTCTTC. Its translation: CASSLPGQGEYEQFF.

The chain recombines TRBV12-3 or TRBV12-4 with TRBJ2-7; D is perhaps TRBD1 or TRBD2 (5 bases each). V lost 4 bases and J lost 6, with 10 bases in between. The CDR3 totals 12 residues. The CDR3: CASSSGRLEQYF. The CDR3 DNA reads TGTGCCAGCAGTTCGGGACGGCTCGAGCAGTACTTC.

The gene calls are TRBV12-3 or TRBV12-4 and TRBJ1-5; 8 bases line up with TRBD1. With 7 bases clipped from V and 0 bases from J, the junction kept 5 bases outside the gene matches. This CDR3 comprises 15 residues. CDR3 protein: CASTTGGSSNQPQHF. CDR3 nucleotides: TGTGCCAGCACCACAGGGGGTTCTAGCAATCAGCCCCAGCATTTT.

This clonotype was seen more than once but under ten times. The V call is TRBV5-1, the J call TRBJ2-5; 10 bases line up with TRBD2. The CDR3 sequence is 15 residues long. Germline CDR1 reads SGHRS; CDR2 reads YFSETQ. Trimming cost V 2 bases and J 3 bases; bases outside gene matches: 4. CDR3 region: CASSFWLAGEETQYF. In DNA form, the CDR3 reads TGCGCCAGCAGCTTTTGGCTAGCGGGAGAAGAGACCCAGTACTTC.

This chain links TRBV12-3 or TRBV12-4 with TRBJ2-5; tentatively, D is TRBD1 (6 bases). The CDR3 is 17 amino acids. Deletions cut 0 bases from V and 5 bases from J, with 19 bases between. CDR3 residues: CASSLAVGRQVPETQYF. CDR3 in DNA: TGTGCCAGCAGTTTAGCAGTGGGGAGACAGGTTCCGGAGACCCAGTACTTC.

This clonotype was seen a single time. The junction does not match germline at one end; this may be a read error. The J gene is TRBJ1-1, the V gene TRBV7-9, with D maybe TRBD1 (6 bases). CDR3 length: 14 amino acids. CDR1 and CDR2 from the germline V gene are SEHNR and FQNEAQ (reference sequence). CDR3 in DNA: TGTGCCAGCAGCACTCACAGGGACGGCACTCAAGCTTTCTTT. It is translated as CASSTHRDGTQAFF.

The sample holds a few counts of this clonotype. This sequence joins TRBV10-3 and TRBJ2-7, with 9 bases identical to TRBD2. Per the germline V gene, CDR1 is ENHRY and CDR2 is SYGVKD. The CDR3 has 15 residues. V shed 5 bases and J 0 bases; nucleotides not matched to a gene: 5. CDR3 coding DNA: TGTGCCATCAGTTCTAGCGGGGCCCCCTCCTACGAGCAGTACTTC. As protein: CAISSSGAPSYEQYF.

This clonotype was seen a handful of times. In DNA, the CDR3 is TGTGCCAGCAGTATAACTACGAGGCAGTACTTC. Translated, it gives CASSITTRQYF. This chain joins TRBV12-3 or TRBV12-4 and TRBJ2-7; no clear D gene. The V and J ends lost 5 bases and 9 bases respectively, with 11 bases between them. This CDR3 has 11 residues.

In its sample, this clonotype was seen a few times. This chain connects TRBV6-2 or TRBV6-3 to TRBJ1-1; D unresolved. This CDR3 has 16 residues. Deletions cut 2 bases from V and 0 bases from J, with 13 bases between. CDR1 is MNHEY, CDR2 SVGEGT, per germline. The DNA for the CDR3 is TGTGCCAGCAGTTACCGCCAGGAGATCATGAACACTGAAGCTTTCTTT. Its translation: CASSYRQEIMNTEAFF.

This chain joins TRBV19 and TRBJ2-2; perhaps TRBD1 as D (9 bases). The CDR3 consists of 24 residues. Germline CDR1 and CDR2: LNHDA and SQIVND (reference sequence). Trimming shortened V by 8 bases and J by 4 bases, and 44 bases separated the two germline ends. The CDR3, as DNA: TGTGCCAGTGTTGGGGGACAGGGTCGGTTCAGCGGGGGAATCGTCGGTCGTGGCACCGGGGAGCTGTTTTTT. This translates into CASVGGQGRFSGGIVGRGTGELFF.

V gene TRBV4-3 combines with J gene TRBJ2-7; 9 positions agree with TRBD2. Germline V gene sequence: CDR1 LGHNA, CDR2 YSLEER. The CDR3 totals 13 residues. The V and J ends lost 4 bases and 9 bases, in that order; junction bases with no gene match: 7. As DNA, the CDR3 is TGCGCCAGCAGCCTTGGAGCGGGAGGAGGGCAGTACTTC. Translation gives CASSLGAGGGQYF.

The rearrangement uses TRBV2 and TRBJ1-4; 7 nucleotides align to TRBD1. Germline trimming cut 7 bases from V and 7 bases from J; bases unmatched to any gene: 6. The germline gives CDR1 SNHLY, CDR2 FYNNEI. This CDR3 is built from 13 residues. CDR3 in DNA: TGTGCCAGCACTAGGGGACAGAGTGAAAAACTGTTTTTT. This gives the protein CASTRGQSEKLFF. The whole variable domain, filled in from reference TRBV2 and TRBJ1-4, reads EPEVTQTPSHQVTQMGQEVILRCVPISNHLYFYWYRQILGQKVEFLVSFYNNEISEKSEIFDDQFSVERPDGSNFTLKIRSTKLEDSAMYFCASTRGQSEKLFFGSGTQLSVL.

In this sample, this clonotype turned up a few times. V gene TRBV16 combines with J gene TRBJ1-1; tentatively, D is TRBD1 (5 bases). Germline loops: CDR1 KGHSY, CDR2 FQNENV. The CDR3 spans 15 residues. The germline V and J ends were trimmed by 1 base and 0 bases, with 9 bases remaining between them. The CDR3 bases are TGTGCCAGCAGCCAATTGTGGGGGGTGAACACTGAAGCTTTCTTT. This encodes CASSQLWGVNTEAFF.

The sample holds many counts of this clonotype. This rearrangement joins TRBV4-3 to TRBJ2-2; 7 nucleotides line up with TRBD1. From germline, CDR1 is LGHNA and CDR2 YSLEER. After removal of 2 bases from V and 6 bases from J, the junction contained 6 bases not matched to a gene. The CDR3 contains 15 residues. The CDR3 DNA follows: TGCGCCAGCAGCCAAACAGGGGTCGGGGCCGGGGAGCTGTTTTTT. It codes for CASSQTGVGAGELFF.

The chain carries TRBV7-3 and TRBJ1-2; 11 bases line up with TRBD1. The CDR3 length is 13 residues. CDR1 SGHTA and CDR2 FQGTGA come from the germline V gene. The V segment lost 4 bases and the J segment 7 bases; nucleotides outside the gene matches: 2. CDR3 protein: CASSSGTGGGYTF. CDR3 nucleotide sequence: TGTGCCAGCAGCTCAGGGACAGGGGGTGGCTACACCTTC.

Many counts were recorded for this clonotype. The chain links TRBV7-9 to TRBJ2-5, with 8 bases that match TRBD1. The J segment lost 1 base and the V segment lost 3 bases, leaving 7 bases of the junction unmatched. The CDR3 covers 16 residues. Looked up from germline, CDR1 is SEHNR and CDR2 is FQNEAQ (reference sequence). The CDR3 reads CASSFIGDRGQETQYF. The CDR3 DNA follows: TGTGCCAGCAGCTTTATCGGAGACAGGGGCCAAGAGACCCAGTACTTC.

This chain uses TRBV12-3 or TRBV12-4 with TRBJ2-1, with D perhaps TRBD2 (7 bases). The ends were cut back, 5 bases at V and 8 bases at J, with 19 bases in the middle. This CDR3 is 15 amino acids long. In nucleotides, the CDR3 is TGTGCCAGCAGTGCCGAAGGGGGGGGTGGATATGAGCAGTTCTTC. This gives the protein CASSAEGGGGYEQFF.

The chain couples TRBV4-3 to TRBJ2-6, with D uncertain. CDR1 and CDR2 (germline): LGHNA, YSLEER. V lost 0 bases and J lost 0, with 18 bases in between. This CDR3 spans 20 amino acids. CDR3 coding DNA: TGCGCCAGCAGCCAAGATTTAGTGATCGGGTACCTCTCTGGGGCCAACGTCCTGACTTTC. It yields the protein CASSQDLVIGYLSGANVLTF.

CDR3 coding DNA: TGCGCCAGCAGCTTGGTACAGGGGTTGAACACTGAAGCTTTCTTT. Its protein is CASSLVQGLNTEAFF. The chain links TRBV5-1 to TRBJ1-1; 7 bases map to TRBD1. Unmatched junction bases numbered 2, after V lost 0 bases and J lost 0 bases. There are 15 residues in the CDR3. CDR1 SGHRS and CDR2 YFSETQ come from the germline V gene.